The source of this T cell receptor beta chain is a study of regulatory T cells in long-lasting Graves disease. Overall study: A definition of persistent Graves' disease required over 5 years of antithyroid drugs plus positive TSH receptor antibodies. Broader study findings: Among samples with persistent disease, TRBV28, TRBJ1-2 and TRBJ2-5 were favored.

CDR3-region Arm-PCR and iRepertoire HTBI primers produced the TCR beta libraries. TCRdb reprocessed the multiplex PCR reads with MiXCR, giving one entry per CDR3 protein. The sample comprises 400,000 or so distinct CDR3 sequences, less than 25% of which are singletons, and about a quarter rests with the top ten. As for this clonotype: Its antigen is still unknown.

This CDR3 is 16 amino acids long. Trimming removed 1 base from V and 1 base from J; junction bases left unmatched: 7. CDR1 and CDR2 (germline): SGHRS, YFSETQ. Indicated time point: persistent/refractory GD, antithyroid drugs over 5 years with positive TRAb. PBMC RNA served as the TCR library source. The starting material was peripheral blood mononuclear cells (PBMCs), obtained when the disease was refractory, from a patient treated with antithyroid drugs. The sequence was obtained from a female donor with Graves disease. This chain connects TRBV5-1 to TRBJ2-7, with 8 bases aligning to TRBD2. This chain's CDR3 is CASSLFFGTSSYEQYF. The CDR3 DNA sequence: TGCGCCAGCAGCTTGTTTTTTGGGACTAGTTCCTACGAGCAGTACTTC.